This T cell receptor (beta chain) was identified during a study of cytomegalovirus exposure and HLA in healthy donors. General study points: Earlier results showed most TCR beta V segments being productive about 90% or about 30% of the time.

To note about this clone: Antigen specificity is unknown.

Trimming removed 2 bases at V and 9 bases at J, with 9 bases between. The germline gives CDR1 SGHDT, CDR2 YYEEEE. The CDR3 runs to 12 residues. 60 Vbeta and 13 Jbeta primers were used in PCR. Some clones are missing from TCRdb's copy, which holds only in-frame ones; the method was immunoSEQ multiplex PCR. This table holds some 190,000 clones, more than 75% found once. The V gene is TRBV5-6, the J gene TRBJ2-1; D perhaps matches TRBD2 (5 bases). The sequencing sample was made of PBMCs. This sequence was found in a man between 35 and 55 years old in good health and CMV-seronegative. CDR3 in amino acids: CASSFGGPEQFF. In nucleotides, the CDR3 is TGTGCCAGCAGCTTTGGCGGGCCTGAGCAGTTCTTC.